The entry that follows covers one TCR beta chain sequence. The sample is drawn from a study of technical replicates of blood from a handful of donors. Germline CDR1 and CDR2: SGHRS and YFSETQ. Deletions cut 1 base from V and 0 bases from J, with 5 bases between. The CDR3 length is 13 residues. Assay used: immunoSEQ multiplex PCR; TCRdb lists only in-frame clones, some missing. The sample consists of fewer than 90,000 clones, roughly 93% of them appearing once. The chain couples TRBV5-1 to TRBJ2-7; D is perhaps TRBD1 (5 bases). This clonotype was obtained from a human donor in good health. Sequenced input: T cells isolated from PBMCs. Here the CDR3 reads CASSLQGSYEQYF. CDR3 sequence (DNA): TGCGCCAGCAGCTTGCAGGGCTCCTACGAGCAGTACTTC.